The TCR beta chain described here comes from a study of blood T cell repertoires in COVID-19. Study in general: Acute and convalescent COVID-19 samples came from the United States, Italy and Spain. Sample material is recorded as cDNA or gDNA derived from T cells, B-cell-depleted T cells, or PBMCs.

This clone showed up just once. In the source study's methods: Amplification of reference gene primers provided the estimated nucleated cell counts. Assay: immunoSEQ multiplex PCR; the TCRdb copy retains only in-frame clones and omits some. The V and J calls and clone size come from that table; D and trimming were worked out from the DNA. The table has 120,000 to 150,000 clones, under 85% seen once. The CDR3 runs 17 residues. V shed 6 bases and J 6 bases; nucleotides not matched to a gene: 11. The germline gives CDR1 LGHDT, CDR2 YNNKEL (reference sequence). The sequence was obtained from a human donor in a cohort sampled during active COVID-19. The V and J genes are TRBV3-1 (or the pseudogene TRBV3-2) and TRBJ1-6, with TRBD1 matching over 10 bases. The material sequenced was peripheral blood. The CDR3 is CASSSGTGVFSNSPLHF. The DNA for the CDR3 is TGTGCCAGCAGTTCCGGGACAGGGGTCTTTTCTAATTCACCCCTCCACTTT.